This TCR beta chain stems from a study of blood T cell repertoires in COVID-19. The wider study: Material from acute and convalescent COVID-19 was sourced from the United States, Italy and Spain. PBMCs, B-cell-depleted T cells, or T cells provided the cDNA or gDNA that made up the material.

Trimming removed 2 bases from V and 7 bases from J, with 5 bases in between. Looked up from germline, CDR1 is MDHEN and CDR2 is SYDVKM. The CDR3 consists of 11 residues. Sequencing was performed with immunoSEQ multiplex PCR; in TCRdb, only in-frame clones are kept and a portion is missing. Here the sample spans 150,000 to 250,000 clones, roughly 94% being singletons. The genes are TRBV28 and TRBJ1-1; D ambiguous. This receptor was identified in a man aged 25-40 years with COVID-19, enrolled during active disease. Specimen: peripheral blood. The CDR3 loop reads CASSLNGEAFF. The CDR3 DNA reads as TGTGCCAGCAGTTTAAACGGTGAAGCTTTCTTT.